This is a list of T cell receptor beta chains from one sample in a study of type 1 regulatory T cells. Antigens of these TCRs are unknown. MiXCR, run by TCRdb on the reads, gives a single entry per CDR3 protein. Of 35,000 to 50,000 distinct CDR3 sequences listed, over 9% are singletons. Specimen: cultured non-Tr1 T cells, either the whole culture or a sorted T cell fraction (not recorded which). Source of these receptors: a human donor in good health. Both conserved end residues are part of each CDR3. The D gene is left open where the match is weak. The size of a clone is reported for some rows only, either as once, few or many, or as a class for expanded clones.

TGCAGTGCTAGAAGAGCGGGATCAACGGACGATTCGAAGCAGTACTTC,CSARRAGSTDDSKQYF,many,TRBV20-1,TRBD2,TRBJ2-7,16
TGTGCCAGCAGTTTGACAGGGGGAGATGCAAGGCATACGCAGTATTTT,CASSLTGGDARHTQYF,-,TRBV12-3/TRBV12-4,TRBD1,TRBJ2-3,16
TGCGCCAGCAGCTCCCTAGGACAGTCCTACGAGCGGTACTTC,CASSSLGQSYERYF,-,TRBV5-1,-,TRBJ2-7,14
TGTGCCAGCAGCGTAGCGTTGGGAGCGGAGTACTACGAGCAGTACTTC,CASSVALGAEYYEQYF,many,TRBV9,-,TRBJ2-7,16
TGTGCCAGCAGCTTGTCCCCGGACGCGAGCGGAATTCTTACGAAGCAGTACTTC,CASSLSPDASGILTKQYF,many,TRBV5-5,-,TRBJ2-7,18
TGCAGTGCTGGGACCCCGGGGGAGCAGTTCTTC,CSAGTPGEQFF,few,TRBV20-1,-,TRBJ2-1,11
TGTGCCAGCAGCGTCGCCGGGACTTACTACGAGCAGTACTTC,CASSVAGTYYEQYF,-,TRBV7-3,-,TRBJ2-7,14
TGTGCCAGCAGCGTGGTGGGCGGAGGGCGGACCGGGGAGCTGTTTTTT,CASSVVGGGRTGELFF,-,TRBV5-4,-,TRBJ2-2,16
TGCGCCAGCAAAGGGGAGGGTGAGCAGTTCTTC,CASKGEGEQFF,many,TRBV5-1,TRBD2,TRBJ2-1,11
TGCAGCGTGGGGACAGTTACGGGTGAGCAGTACTTC,CSVGTVTGEQYF,many,TRBV29-1,TRBD1,TRBJ2-7,12
TGCAGTGGAAAAAAGGGACAGCCCTACGAGCAGTACTTC,CSGKKGQPYEQYF,-,TRBV20-1,TRBD1,TRBJ2-7,13
TGCAGTGCTAGAGTTGGATACGAGCAGTACTTC,CSARVGYEQYF,-,TRBV20-1,-,TRBJ2-7,11
TGTGCCAGCAGCTTAGGGGGACTCAATGAGCAGTTCTTC,CASSLGGLNEQFF,many,TRBV7-9,-,TRBJ2-1,13
TGTGCCAGCAGCAGGGGATCTAATGAAAAACTGTTTTTT,CASSRGSNEKLFF,many,TRBV27,-,TRBJ1-4,13
TGTGCCAGCAGTGAAGATGGGGGTTATGGCTACACCTTC,CASSEDGGYGYTF,medium-sized,TRBV2,-,TRBJ1-2,13
TGCAGTGCTAGAGAGAACACTGAAGCTTTCTTT,CSARENTEAFF,many,TRBV20-1,-,TRBJ1-1,11
TGCGCCAGCAGCCAGGCCTCTGGGGCCAACGTCCTGACTTTC,CASSQASGANVLTF,few,TRBV4-1,-,TRBJ2-6,14
TGCGCCAGCAGCTTCTCTTCGAACACCGGGGAGCTGTTTTTT,CASSFSSNTGELFF,many,TRBV5-1,-,TRBJ2-2,14
TGTGCCAGCAGCTTAGAGTTCCCTCGGGGGGACCCCTACGAGCAGTACTTC,CASSLEFPRGDPYEQYF,-,TRBV7-9,TRBD2,TRBJ2-7,17
TGCGCCAGCAGCCCCGGGACAGGGGGCACCGGGGAGCTGTTTTTT,CASSPGTGGTGELFF,many,TRBV5-1,TRBD1,TRBJ2-2,15
TGCAGCGTTGCTAGGCAGATACAAGAGACCCAGTACTTC,CSVARQIQETQYF,many,TRBV29-1,-,TRBJ2-5,13
TGTGCCAGCAGCTTAGCGATGACACAGCCGAACACTGAAGCTTTCTTT,CASSLAMTQPNTEAFF,-,TRBV7-2,-,TRBJ1-1,16
TGCAGTGCTTCCCCCTCAGAGACCCAGTACTTC,CSASPSETQYF,few,TRBV20-1,-,TRBJ2-5,11
TGTGCCAGCAGTCCGGGACAGGCGGACACTGAAGCTTTCTTT,CASSPGQADTEAFF,-,TRBV28,TRBD1,TRBJ1-1,14
TGTGCCAGCAGTTTCAGCCCCATCCCGGATACGCAGTATTTT,CASSFSPIPDTQYF,-,TRBV27,-,TRBJ2-3,14
TGTGCCAGCTCACCTATAGGGGATCGGGAGAACCAGCATTTT,CASSPIGDRENQHF,many,TRBV18,-,TRBJ1-5,14
TGTGCCAGCAGCCTAACGGGGGGAGCAACCCCTTACAATGAGCAGTTCTTC,CASSLTGGATPYNEQFF,many,TRBV6-5,TRBD2,TRBJ2-1,17
TGCGCCAGCAGCTGGGACGGACTAGCGGGAAATGAGCAGTTCTTC,CASSWDGLAGNEQFF,many,TRBV5-1,TRBD2,TRBJ2-1,15
TGTGCCAGCAGTTTGGGTCCCCTCGAGCAGTACTTC,CASSLGPLEQYF,many,TRBV28,-,TRBJ2-7,12
TGTGCCAGCAGCCAGGGACAGTATTATGGCTACACCTTC,CASSQGQYYGYTF,many,TRBV4-2,TRBD1,TRBJ1-2,13
TGTGCCAGCAGCTTAGGGACGTTAGACGAGCAGTACTTC,CASSLGTLDEQYF,many,TRBV7-3,-,TRBJ2-7,13
TGCAGTGCCCAAGCGCGGACAGATACGCAGTATTTT,CSAQARTDTQYF,few,TRBV20-1,-,TRBJ2-3,12
TGTGCCAGCAGCCCTCGACAGGGGTTGGTTCAGTACTTC,CASSPRQGLVQYF,-,TRBV7-2,TRBD1,TRBJ2-4,13
TGCGCCAGCAGCTTAGATGGCGGGGCGCACAATGAGCAGTTCTTC,CASSLDGGAHNEQFF,few,TRBV5-1,-,TRBJ2-1,15